These 22 T cell receptor beta chains came from one sample sequenced in a study of sequential checkpoint blockade in melanoma. Generated by immunoSEQ multiplex PCR, the TCRdb table keeps only in-frame clones and is missing some. The data contain roughly 30,000 clones, roughly 84% of them seen just once; the ten biggest clones take up around 19%. Treatment meaning: randomized to nivolumab then ipilimumab (arm A) or the reverse (arm B). This specimen consisted of CD8+ T cells sorted from blood (inferred from file names), obtained from a patient given nivolumab and ipilimumab in sequence. The receptors originated from a human donor with melanoma.

This clone showed up just once. The J gene is TRBJ2-1, the V gene TRBV5-1, with 7 bases lining up with TRBD1. Trimming cost V 7 bases and J 4 bases; bases outside gene matches: 5. Germline V lookup: CDR1 SGHRS, CDR2 YFSETQ. The CDR3 loop spans 13 amino acids. CDR3 amino acids: CASGQDLYNEQFF. The DNA of the CDR3 is TGCGCCAGCGGACAGGATCTTTACAATGAGCAGTTCTTC.

A few counts support this clone. V usage is TRBV6-5 and J usage is TRBJ2-7; D is unclear. The CDR3 consists of 14 residues. The V gene's germline CDR1 is MNHEY and CDR2 SVGAGI. The V end was cut by 5 bases, the J end by 0 bases, with 11 bases between. DNA of the CDR3: TGTGCCAGCAGTGAAAGCGTGGACTCCTACGAGCAGTACTTC. Translation: CASSESVDSYEQYF.

CDR3 protein: CSVDTGPGTRGGEQFF. CDR3 DNA: TGCAGCGTCGACACAGGGCCCGGGACTAGGGGCGGAGAGCAGTTCTTC. The chain has TRBV29-1 and TRBJ2-1, with 8 bases identical to TRBD2. Germline lookup yields CDR1 SQVTM and CDR2 ANQGSEA. Unmatched junction bases numbered 20, after V lost 6 bases and J lost 10 bases. The CDR3 has 16 amino acids.

The table lists this clone with a count of one. V is TRBV10-3 and J is TRBJ2-1; 8 bases align to TRBD2. CDR3 length equals 19 residues. J lost 0 bases, V lost 3 bases, and 13 bases had no gene match. Germline CDR1 is ENHRY and CDR2 is SYGVKD. As DNA, the CDR3 is TGTGCCATCAGTGAAAGGGTACTAGCGGCAAGGAGCTCCTACAATGAGCAGTTCTTC. It is translated as CAISERVLAARSSYNEQFF.

A single count supports this clone. The chain couples TRBV9 to TRBJ2-1, with 10 bases fitting TRBD2. V trimming: 4 bases; J trimming: 6 bases; junction bases outside the gene matches: 4. CDR1 and CDR2 from the germline V gene are SGDLS and YYNGEE. CDR3 length: 14 residues. The CDR3 DNA follows: TGTGCCAGCAGCATATGGACTAGCGGCAATGAGCAGTTCTTC. This gives the protein CASSIWTSGNEQFF.

This rearrangement joins TRBV6-5 to TRBJ1-1, with D uncertain. Germline V lookup: CDR1 MNHEY, CDR2 SVGAGI. The V end was cut by 0 bases, the J end by 3 bases, with 5 bases between. CDR3 length: 13 residues. CDR3 residues: CASSYSSDTEAFF. The CDR3 coding sequence is TGTGCCAGCAGTTACTCCTCGGACACTGAAGCTTTCTTT.

This clone has a handful of counts. V is TRBV10-1 and J is TRBJ2-7; the D is unclear. Per germline, CDR1 WNHNN and CDR2 SYGVQD (reference sequence). V was pared by 9 bases and J by 0 bases, with 9 bases between. CDR3 length: 12 amino acids. The CDR3 sequence is CASTVVSYEQYF. In DNA form, the CDR3 reads TGCGCCAGTACAGTGGTCTCCTACGAGCAGTACTTC.

The gene calls are TRBV28 and TRBJ1-2, with 7 bases matching TRBD1. Trimming at V came to 6 bases and at J to 7 bases, leaving 8 bases not matched to a gene. CDR1 is MDHEN, CDR2 SYDVKM, per germline. This CDR3 has 13 residues. Here the CDR3 reads CASRMTGNGGYTF. In DNA form, the CDR3 reads TGTGCCAGCAGGATGACAGGGAATGGTGGCTACACCTTC.

The gene calls are TRBV19 and TRBJ2-7, with TRBD1 matching over 8 bases. The germline V gene has CDR1 LNHDA and CDR2 SQIVND (reference sequence). The CDR3 has 17 amino acids. V lost 4 bases, J lost 1 base, and 12 bases stayed unmatched. The CDR3 reads CASSTRQGQGRSYEQYF. CDR3 DNA: TGTGCCAGTAGTACCCGACAGGGGCAAGGTCGATCCTACGAGCAGTACTTC.

The sample holds one count of this clone. The V and J genes are TRBV7-7 and TRBJ2-1, with TRBD2 as a possible D gene (6 bases). V lost 2 bases, J lost 4 bases, and 12 bases lay in between. The CDR3 extends over 15 amino acids. Germline-derived CDR1 and CDR2 are SSHAT and FNYEAQ (reference sequence). Here the CDR3 DNA reads TGTGCCAGCAGCTTACGGCGCGGGGAATACAATGAGCAGTTCTTC. Protein sequence: CASSLRRGEYNEQFF.

The gene calls are TRBV4-3 and TRBJ2-3; 13 bases match TRBD2. Germline CDR1 and CDR2: LGHNA and YSLEER. The length of the CDR3 is 16 residues. V was clipped by 4 bases and J by 2 bases; unmatched bases: 3. CDR3 coding DNA: TGCGCCAGCAGCCGAACTAGCGGGGGGGTCACAGATACGCAGTATTTT. Translated, it gives CASSRTSGGVTDTQYF.

Points on this clone: A read error is likely, as this CDR3 ends without the conserved phenylalanine or tryptophan. This chain joins TRBV7-3 and TRBJ2-7, with TRBD2 matching 9 bases. The CDR3 has 14 residues. Germline assignment: CDR1 SGHTA and CDR2 FQGTGA. With 2 bases clipped from V and 3 bases from J, the junction kept 2 bases outside the gene matches. The CDR3 nucleotides read TGTGCCAGCAGCTTACTAGCGGGAAGCTACGAGCAGTACCTC. It is translated as CASSLLAGSYEQYL.

The V and J genes are TRBV28 and TRBJ2-3, with 9 nucleotides matching TRBD2. Germline V gene data show CDR1 as MDHEN and CDR2 as SYDVKM. This CDR3 region has 15 residues. V was pared by 6 bases and J by 2 bases, with 6 bases of the junction left unmatched. CDR3 in amino acids: CASSGLARNTDTQYF. The CDR3 region has the DNA TGTGCCAGCAGCGGACTAGCGAGAAACACAGATACGCAGTATTTT.

This clone was seen only once. The rearrangement links TRBV5-1 to TRBJ1-1; a weak D match, TRBD1 (6 bases). The germline V and J ends were trimmed by 1 base and 0 bases, with 13 bases remaining between them. Germline CDR1 SGHRS, CDR2 YFSETQ. The CDR3 runs 16 residues. CDR3 protein: CASSLNRVSMNTEAFF. The CDR3 DNA reads TGCGCCAGCAGCTTGAACAGGGTGTCTATGAACACTGAAGCTTTCTTT.

The rearrangement uses TRBV5-4 and TRBJ2-1; 7 nucleotides line up with TRBD1. V lost 4 bases and J lost 6; bases outside the gene matches: 1. Germline CDR1 SGHNT, CDR2 YYREEE (reference sequence). This CDR3 contains 12 residues. The CDR3 sequence: CASSRGRNEQFF. Written as DNA, the CDR3 is TGTGCCAGCAGCAGGGGGCGCAATGAGCAGTTCTTC.

The J gene is TRBJ1-2, the V gene TRBV30, with 11 bases fitting TRBD1. The CDR3 totals 13 residues. Germline loops: CDR1 GTSNPN, CDR2 SVGIG (reference sequence). The V segment lost 2 bases and the J segment 6 bases; nucleotides outside the gene matches: 2. The CDR3 is CAWSRGQGDGYTF. DNA for the CDR3: TGTGCCTGGAGTAGGGGACAGGGGGATGGCTACACCTTC.

The chain links TRBV4-1 to TRBJ2-5; TRBD1 aligns across 9 bases. With the DNA end fitting TRBJ2-7 better, the J assignment may be wrong. Germline V gene lookup returns CDR1 MGHRA and CDR2 YSYEKL. The CDR3 spans 14 residues. As DNA, the CDR3 is TGCGCCAGCAGCCACTATACAGGGGGCCACGAGCAGTACTTC. Translated, it gives CASSHYTGGHEQYF.

This clone was seen once. The chain links TRBV4-2 to TRBJ2-1; 8 nucleotides align to TRBD2. Per the germline V gene, CDR1 is LGHNA and CDR2 is YNFKEQ. V lost 0 bases and J lost 3; bases outside the gene matches: 1. CDR3 size: 15 residues. The DNA of the CDR3 is TGTGCCAGCAGCCAAGATAGCGGGGACTACAATGAGCAGTTCTTC. It translates to CASSQDSGDYNEQFF.

This chain connects TRBV12-5 to TRBJ2-1; tentative D call: TRBD1 (5 bases). From germline, CDR1 is LGHNT and CDR2 FRNRAP. Deletions cut 1 base from V and 7 bases from J, with 8 bases between. The CDR3 runs to 13 residues. The chain's CDR3 is CASGLASGNEQFF. Here the CDR3 DNA reads TGTGCTAGTGGTTTGGCCTCAGGGAATGAGCAGTTCTTC. Complete variable domain (other parts from reference TRBV12-5 and TRBJ2-1): DARVTQTPRHKVTEMGQEVTMRCQPILGHNTVFWYRQTMMQGLELLAYFRNRAPLDDSGMPKDRFSAEMPDATLATLKIQPSEPRDSAVYFCASGLASGNEQFFGPGTRLTVL.

The chain uses TRBV7-6 and TRBJ2-1; D perhaps matches TRBD1 (5 bases). Per germline, CDR1 SGHVS and CDR2 FNYEAQ. The CDR3 has 14 amino acids. Trimming took 1 base from V and 6 from J, leaving 10 bases between them. The CDR3: CASSLGRRANEQFF. CDR3 nucleotide sequence: TGTGCCAGCAGCTTAGGCCGCAGGGCCAATGAGCAGTTCTTC.

The rearrangement uses TRBV27 and TRBJ2-5; tentatively, D is TRBD1 (5 bases). The assigned J gene may be wrong: the sequence end matches TRBJ2-7 better. CDR1 is MNHEY, CDR2 SMNVEV, per germline (reference sequence). The CDR3 totals 14 residues. As DNA, the CDR3 is TGTGCCAGCAGTCCCCCAGGGCCTTCCTACGAGCAGTACTTC. Protein product: CASSPPGPSYEQYF.

The CDR3 DNA reads TGTGCCAGCAGCTTAGCGGGGCGAGCCTACGAGCAGTACTTC. Amino acid sequence: CASSLAGRAYEQYF. The chain recombines TRBV7-6 with TRBJ2-7, with D possibly TRBD1 on 5 matching bases. V lost 0 bases and J lost 2, with 8 bases in between. The CDR3 length is 14 residues. The germline V gene has CDR1 SGHVS and CDR2 FNYEAQ.